This T cell receptor beta chain emerged from a study of shared clonotypes between healthy human individuals. Assay used: immunoSEQ multiplex PCR; TCRdb lists only in-frame clones, some missing. Among more than 1 million clones listed, about 84% were seen once. Between the trimmed V and J ends, which lost 1 base and 0 bases, there was a span of 10 bases. This CDR3 is 15 amino acids long. CDR1 is MNHNS and CDR2 is SASEGT in the germline V gene. The sequence derives from a man younger than 35 in good health. Some clones in this sample may be carry-over from other donors' samples. Specimen: memory CD4+ T cells from PBMCs. The subset was: CD45RA-negative fraction. V usage is TRBV6-1 and J usage is TRBJ2-7; D unclear. CDR3 nucleotide sequence: TGTGCCAGCAGTGAAGGGGCCTCTAGCTCCTACGAGCAGTACTTC. Encoded protein: CASSEGASSSYEQYF.